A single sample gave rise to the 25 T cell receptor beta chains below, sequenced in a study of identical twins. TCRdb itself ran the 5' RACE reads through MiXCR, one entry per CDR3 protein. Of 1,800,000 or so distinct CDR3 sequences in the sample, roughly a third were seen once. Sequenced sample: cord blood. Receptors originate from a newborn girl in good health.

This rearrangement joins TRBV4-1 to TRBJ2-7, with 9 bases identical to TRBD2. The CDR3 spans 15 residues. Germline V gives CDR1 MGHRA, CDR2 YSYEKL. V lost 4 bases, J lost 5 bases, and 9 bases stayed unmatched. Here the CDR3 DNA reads TGCGCCAGCAGCCGGGGTTTAGCGGGAGAAAACGAGCAGTACTTC. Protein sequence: CASSRGLAGENEQYF.

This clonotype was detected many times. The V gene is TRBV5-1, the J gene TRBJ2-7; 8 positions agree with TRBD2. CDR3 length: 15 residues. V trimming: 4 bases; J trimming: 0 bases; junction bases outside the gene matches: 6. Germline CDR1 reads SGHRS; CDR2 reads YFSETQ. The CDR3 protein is CASSVRLASSYEQYF. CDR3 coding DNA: TGCGCCAGCAGCGTGAGACTAGCGAGCTCCTACGAGCAGTACTTC.

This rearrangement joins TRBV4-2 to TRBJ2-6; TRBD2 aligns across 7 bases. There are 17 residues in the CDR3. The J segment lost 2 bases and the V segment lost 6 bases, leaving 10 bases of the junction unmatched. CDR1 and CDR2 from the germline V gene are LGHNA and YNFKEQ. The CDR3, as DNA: TGTGCCAGCAGGAGGGTGGGAGGGCCCGCTGGGGCCAACGTCCTGACTTTC. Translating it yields CASRRVGGPAGANVLTF.

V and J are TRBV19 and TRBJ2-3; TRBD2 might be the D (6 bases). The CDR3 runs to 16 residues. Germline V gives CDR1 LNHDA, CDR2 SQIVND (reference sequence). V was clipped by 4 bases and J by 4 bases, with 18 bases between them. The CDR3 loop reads CASSNRLLAVPDTQYF. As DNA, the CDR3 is TGTGCCAGTAGTAACCGGTTACTAGCTGTGCCAGATACGCAGTATTTT.

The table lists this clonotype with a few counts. CDR3 nucleotide sequence: TGTGCCAGCAGCCCTAGCGGGGGCATCGACGAGCAGTACTTC. Translated: CASSPSGGIDEQYF. The rearrangement uses TRBV7-2 and TRBJ2-5, with 10 bases fitting TRBD2. The DNA end favors TRBJ2-7, so the J call may be wrong. CDR1 is SGHTA, CDR2 FQGNSA, per germline. This CDR3 region has 14 residues.

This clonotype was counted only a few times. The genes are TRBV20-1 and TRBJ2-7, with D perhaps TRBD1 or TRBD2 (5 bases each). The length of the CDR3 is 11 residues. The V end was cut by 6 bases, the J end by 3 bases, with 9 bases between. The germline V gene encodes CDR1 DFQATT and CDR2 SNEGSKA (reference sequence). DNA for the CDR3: TGCAGTGCCCCGGGACGCTACGAGCAGTACTTC. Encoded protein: CSAPGRYEQYF.

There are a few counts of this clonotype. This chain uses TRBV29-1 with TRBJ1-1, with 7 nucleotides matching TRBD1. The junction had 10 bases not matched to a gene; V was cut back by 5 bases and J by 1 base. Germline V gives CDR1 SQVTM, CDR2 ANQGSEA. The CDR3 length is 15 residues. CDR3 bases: TGCAGCGTTAGACCCCGCAGGGGGGCGAACACTGAAGCTTTCTTT. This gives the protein CSVRPRRGANTEAFF.

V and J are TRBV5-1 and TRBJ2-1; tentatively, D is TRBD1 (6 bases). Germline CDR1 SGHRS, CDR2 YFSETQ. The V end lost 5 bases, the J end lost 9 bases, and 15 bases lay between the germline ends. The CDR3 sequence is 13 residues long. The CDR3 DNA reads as TGCGCCAGCAGTTGGCAGGGGAGAGGTGAGCAGTTCTTC. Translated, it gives CASSWQGRGEQFF.

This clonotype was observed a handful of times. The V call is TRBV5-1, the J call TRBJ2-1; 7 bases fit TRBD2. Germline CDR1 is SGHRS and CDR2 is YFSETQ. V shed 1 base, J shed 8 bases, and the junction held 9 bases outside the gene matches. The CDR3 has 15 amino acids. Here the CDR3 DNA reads TGCGCCAGCAGCTTGTACCGCGGGAGTGGGGATGAGCAGTTCTTC. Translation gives CASSLYRGSGDEQFF.

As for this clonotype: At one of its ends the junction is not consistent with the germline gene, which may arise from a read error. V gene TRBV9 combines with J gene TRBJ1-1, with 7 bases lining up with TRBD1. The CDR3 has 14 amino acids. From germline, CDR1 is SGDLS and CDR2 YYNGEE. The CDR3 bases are TGTGCCAGCAGTGTAGCCCCGGGTGAGGGGGCAGCTTTCTTT. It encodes CASSVAPGEGAAFF. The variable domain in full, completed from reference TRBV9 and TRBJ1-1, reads DSGVTQTPKHLITATGQRVTLRCSPRSGDLSVYWYQQSLDQGLQFLIQYYNGEERAKGNILERFSAQQFPDLHSELNLSSLELGDSALYFCASSVAPGEGAAFFGQGTRLTVV.

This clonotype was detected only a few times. The CDR3 loop reads CAISVDYEQYF. DNA for the CDR3: TGTGCCATCAGTGTAGACTACGAGCAGTACTTC. The chain is built from TRBV10-3 and TRBJ2-4; no reliable D call. The tail of the sequence fits TRBJ2-7 better, so the J call may be wrong. This CDR3 has 11 amino acids. Looked up from germline, CDR1 is ENHRY and CDR2 is SYGVKD.

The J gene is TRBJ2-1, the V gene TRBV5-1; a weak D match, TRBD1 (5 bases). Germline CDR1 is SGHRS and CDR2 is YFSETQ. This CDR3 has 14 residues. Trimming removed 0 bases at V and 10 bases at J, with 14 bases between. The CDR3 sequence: CASSLAGQSYEQFF. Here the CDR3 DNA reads TGCGCCAGCAGCTTGGCAGGACAATCCTACGAGCAGTTCTTC.

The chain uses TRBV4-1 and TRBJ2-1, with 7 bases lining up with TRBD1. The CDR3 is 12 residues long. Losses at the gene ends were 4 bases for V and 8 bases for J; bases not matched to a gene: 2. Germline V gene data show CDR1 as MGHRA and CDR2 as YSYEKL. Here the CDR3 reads CASSRDSHEQFF. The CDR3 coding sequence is TGCGCCAGCAGCCGGGACAGCCATGAGCAGTTCTTC.

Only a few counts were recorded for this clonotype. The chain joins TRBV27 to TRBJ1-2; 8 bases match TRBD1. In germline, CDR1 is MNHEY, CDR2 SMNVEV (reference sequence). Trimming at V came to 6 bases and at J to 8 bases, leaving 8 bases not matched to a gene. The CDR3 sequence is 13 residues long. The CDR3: CASSVDRGKGYTF. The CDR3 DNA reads TGTGCCAGCAGCGTCGACAGGGGAAAAGGCTACACCTTC.

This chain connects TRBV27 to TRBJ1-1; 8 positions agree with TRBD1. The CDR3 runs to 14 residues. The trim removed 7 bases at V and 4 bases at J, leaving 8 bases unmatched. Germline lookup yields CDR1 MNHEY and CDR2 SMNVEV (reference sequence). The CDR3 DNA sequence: TGTGCCAGCAACCATGACAGGGGTTCCACTGAAGCTTTCTTT. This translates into CASNHDRGSTEAFF.

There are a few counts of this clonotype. In DNA form, the CDR3 reads TGTGCCAGCAGCTTAGATCCCCAGGGGATCTACGAGCAGTACTTC. This translates into CASSLDPQGIYEQYF. The rearrangement joins TRBV11-2 to TRBJ2-7; tentative D call: TRBD1 (6 bases). Germline V gene data show CDR1 as SGHAT and CDR2 as FQNNGV. The CDR3 length is 15 residues. Trimming cost V 0 bases and J 3 bases, with 12 bases left between them.

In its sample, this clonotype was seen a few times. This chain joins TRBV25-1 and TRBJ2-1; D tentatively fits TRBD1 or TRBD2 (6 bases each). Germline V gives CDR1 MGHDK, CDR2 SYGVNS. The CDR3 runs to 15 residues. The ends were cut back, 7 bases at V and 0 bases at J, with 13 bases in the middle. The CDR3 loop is CASKSGDTSYNEQFF. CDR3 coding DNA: TGTGCCAGCAAATCGGGGGACACCTCCTACAATGAGCAGTTCTTC.

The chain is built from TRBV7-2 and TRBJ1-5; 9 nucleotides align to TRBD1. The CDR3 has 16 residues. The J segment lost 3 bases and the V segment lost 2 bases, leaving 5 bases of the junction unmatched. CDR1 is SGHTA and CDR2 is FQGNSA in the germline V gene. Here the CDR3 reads CASSLMGQGANQPQHF. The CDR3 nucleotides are TGTGCCAGCAGCTTAATGGGACAGGGAGCCAATCAGCCCCAGCATTTT.

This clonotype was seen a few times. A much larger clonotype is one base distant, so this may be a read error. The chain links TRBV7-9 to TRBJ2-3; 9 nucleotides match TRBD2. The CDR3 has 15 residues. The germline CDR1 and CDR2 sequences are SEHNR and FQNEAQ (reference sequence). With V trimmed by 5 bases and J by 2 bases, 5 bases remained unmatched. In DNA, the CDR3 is TGTGCCAGCAGCCCCCGACTAGCGGTCACAGATACGCAGTATTTT. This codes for CASSPRLAVTDTQYF.

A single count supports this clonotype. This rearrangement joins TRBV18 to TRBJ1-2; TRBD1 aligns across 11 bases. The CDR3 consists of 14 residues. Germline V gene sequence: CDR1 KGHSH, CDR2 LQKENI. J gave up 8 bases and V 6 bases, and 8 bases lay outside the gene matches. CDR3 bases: TGTGCCAGCTCCGAAGGACAGGGGGCCAGAGGCTACACCTTC. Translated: CASSEGQGARGYTF. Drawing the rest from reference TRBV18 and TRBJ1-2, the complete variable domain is NAGVMQNPRHLVRRRGQEARLRCSPMKGHSHVYWYRQLPEEGLKFMVYLQKENIIDESGMPKERFSAEFPKEGPSILRIQQVVRGDSAAYFCASSEGQGARGYTFGSGTRLTVV.

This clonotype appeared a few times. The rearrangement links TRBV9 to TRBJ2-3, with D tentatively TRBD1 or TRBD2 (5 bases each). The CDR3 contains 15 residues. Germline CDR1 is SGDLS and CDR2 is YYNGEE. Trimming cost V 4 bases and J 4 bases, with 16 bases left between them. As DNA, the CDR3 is TGTGCCAGCAGCCCCCCGGGGCGCATCGCAGATACGCAGTATTTT. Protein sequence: CASSPPGRIADTQYF. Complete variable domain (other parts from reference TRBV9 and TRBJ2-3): DSGVTQTPKHLITATGQRVTLRCSPRSGDLSVYWYQQSLDQGLQFLIQYYNGEERAKGNILERFSAQQFPDLHSELNLSSLELGDSALYFCASSPPGRIADTQYFGPGTRLTVL.

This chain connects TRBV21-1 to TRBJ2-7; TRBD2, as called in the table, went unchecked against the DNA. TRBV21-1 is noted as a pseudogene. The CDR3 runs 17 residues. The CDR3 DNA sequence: TGTGCCAGCAGCAATCGGGCACGGAGCGGGGCCTTCTACGAGCAGTACTTC. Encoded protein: CASSNRARSGAFYEQYF.

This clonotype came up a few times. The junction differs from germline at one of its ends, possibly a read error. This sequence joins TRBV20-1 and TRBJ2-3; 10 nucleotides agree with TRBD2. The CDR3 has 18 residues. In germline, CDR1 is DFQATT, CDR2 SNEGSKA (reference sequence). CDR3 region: CSASFTTGTSAPLRTQYF. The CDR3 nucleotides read TGTAGTGCTAGTTTTACGACCGGGACTAGCGCCCCCCTGAGGACGCAGTATTTT.

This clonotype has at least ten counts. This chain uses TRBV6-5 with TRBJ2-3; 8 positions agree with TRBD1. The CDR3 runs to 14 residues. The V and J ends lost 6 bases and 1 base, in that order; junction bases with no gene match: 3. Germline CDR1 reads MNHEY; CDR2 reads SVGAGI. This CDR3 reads CASRTGVGTDTQYF. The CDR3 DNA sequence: TGTGCCAGCAGGACAGGGGTGGGCACAGATACGCAGTATTTT.

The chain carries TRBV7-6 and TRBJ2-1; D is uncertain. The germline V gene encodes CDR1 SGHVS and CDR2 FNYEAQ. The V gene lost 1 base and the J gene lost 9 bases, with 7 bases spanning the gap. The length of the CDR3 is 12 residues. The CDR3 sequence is CASSLEGFEQFF. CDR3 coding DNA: TGTGCCAGCAGCTTAGAAGGCTTTGAGCAGTTCTTC.